One sample yielded the 32 T cell receptor beta chains listed below, sequenced in a study of blood T cell repertoires in COVID-19. Profiled with immunoSEQ multiplex PCR; TCRdb holds only in-frame clones, not every one. The sample includes more than 200,000 clones, around 90% of them seen just once. The specimen was peripheral blood. All receptors derive from a human donor in a cohort sampled during active COVID-19.

The rearrangement links TRBV12-3 or TRBV12-4 to TRBJ1-1, with TRBD1 matching over 9 bases. There are 13 residues in the CDR3. With V trimmed by 10 bases and J by 7 bases, 10 bases remained unmatched. CDR3 coding DNA: TGTGCCATCTCACACCGACAGGGGGTTGAAGCTTTCTTT. Translation: CAISHRQGVEAFF.

The V and J genes are TRBV9 and TRBJ1-4; 8 bases agree with TRBD1. V trimming: 3 bases; J trimming: 5 bases; junction bases outside the gene matches: 6. Per the germline V gene, CDR1 is SGDLS and CDR2 is YYNGEE. There are 15 residues in the CDR3. CDR3 loop: CASSAGQGLNEKLFF. In DNA form, the CDR3 reads TGTGCCAGCAGCGCCGGACAGGGCCTAAATGAAAAACTGTTTTTT.

The rearrangement joins TRBV23-1 to TRBJ1-6, with a tentative D call TRBD1 (5 bases). TRBV23-1 is assigned to the ORF class and has an uncertain function. The CDR3 length is 16 residues. The V and J ends lost 8 bases and 6 bases respectively, with 20 bases between them. The CDR3 is CASCRGVDSTNSPLHF. The CDR3 nucleotides read TGCGCCAGCTGCCGGGGGGTCGACAGTACTAATTCACCCCTCCACTTT.

The chain couples TRBV19 to TRBJ1-6; possibly TRBD1 for D (6 bases). V dropped 5 bases and J dropped 0 bases, with 17 bases sitting between them. CDR1 is LNHDA and CDR2 is SQIVND in the germline V gene (reference sequence). The CDR3 consists of 18 residues. Here the CDR3 reads CASSPRTALSSYNSPLHF. For the CDR3, the DNA is TGTGCCAGTAGTCCCCGGACAGCCCTGAGCTCCTATAATTCACCCCTCCACTTT.

This chain connects TRBV5-1 to TRBJ2-7; D gene unclear. The V gene's germline CDR1 is SGHRS and CDR2 YFSETQ. V lost 3 bases and J 4 bases, leaving 11 bases between the germline ends. CDR3 length equals 13 residues. CDR3: CASSSTLEYEQYF. The DNA of the CDR3 is TGCGCCAGCAGCTCGACCCTAGAGTACGAGCAGTACTTC.

This chain links TRBV6-2 or TRBV6-3 with TRBJ2-3; 7 nucleotides agree with TRBD2. Germline V gene sequence: CDR1 MNHEY, CDR2 SVGEGT. The CDR3 totals 16 residues. After removal of 2 bases from V and 0 bases from J, the junction contained 5 bases not matched to a gene. CDR3 sequence (DNA): TGTGCCAGCAGTTACGGGGCTAGCGGTAGCACAGATACGCAGTATTTT. Its translation: CASSYGASGSTDTQYF.

The rearrangement joins TRBV12-3 or TRBV12-4 to TRBJ2-7; TRBD1 is a possible D gene (6 bases). Between the trimmed V and J ends, which lost 8 bases and 2 bases, there was a span of 13 bases. The CDR3 contains 13 residues. The CDR3 coding sequence is TGTGCCAGCTCTAGGGGGTTTACCTACGAGCAGTACTTC. Amino acid sequence: CASSRGFTYEQYF.

This clone was observed a single time. J is TRBJ2-5 and V is TRBV5-4; 9 nucleotides line up with TRBD1. In germline, CDR1 is SGHNT, CDR2 YYREEE (reference sequence). The CDR3 totals 17 residues. V trimming: 3 bases; J trimming: 0 bases; junction bases outside the gene matches: 9. CDR3 in DNA: TGTGCCAGCAGCTACGTTGGACAGGGGAGGTACCAAGAGACCCAGTACTTC. It is translated as CASSYVGQGRYQETQYF.

The chain links TRBV27 to TRBJ2-3, with TRBD2 identical over 10 bases. This CDR3 region has 14 residues. The trim removed 3 bases at V and 7 bases at J, leaving 4 bases unmatched. The germline gives CDR1 MNHEY, CDR2 SMNVEV (reference sequence). Here the CDR3 reads CASSFASGSYTQYF. CDR3 nucleotide sequence: TGTGCCAGCAGTTTCGCTAGCGGGAGTTATACGCAGTATTTT.

This rearrangement joins TRBV4-1 to TRBJ1-2; D is perhaps TRBD1 (6 bases). Trimming stripped 0 bases from V and 10 bases from J, with 18 bases between. CDR1 and CDR2 from the germline V gene are MGHRA and YSYEKL. The CDR3 runs 15 residues. The CDR3 region is CASSQDLPGGGHYTF. The CDR3 DNA sequence: TGCGCCAGCAGCCAAGATCTTCCTGGGGGGGGGCACTACACCTTC.

The rearrangement uses TRBV5-4 and TRBJ2-1; 13 nucleotides agree with TRBD2. CDR3 size: 17 residues. CDR1 is SGHNT, CDR2 YYREEE, per germline (reference sequence). The trim removed 0 bases at V and 2 bases at J, leaving 2 bases unmatched. Here the CDR3 reads CASSLGLAGGPYNEQFF. The CDR3 DNA is TGTGCCAGCAGCTTGGGACTAGCGGGGGGACCCTACAATGAGCAGTTCTTC.

This chain joins TRBV9 and TRBJ1-3, with 8 bases identical to TRBD1. The CDR3 has 19 amino acids. CDR1 is SGDLS, CDR2 YYNGEE, per germline. Losses at the gene ends were 0 bases for V and 0 bases for J; bases not matched to a gene: 11. CDR3 sequence (DNA): TGTGCCAGCAGCGTAGGGGCAGGGGGCCCTTCTCTCTCTGGAAACACCATATATTTT. It specifies CASSVGAGGPSLSGNTIYF.

J is TRBJ1-2 and V is TRBV6-6; TRBD1 matches at 7 bases. Germline V gives CDR1 MNHNY, CDR2 SVGAGI (reference sequence). The CDR3 sequence is 15 residues long. V lost 2 bases, J lost 8 bases, and 11 bases stayed unmatched. The CDR3 bases are TGTGCCAGCAGTTACACCCAACAGGGGTATGAAGGCTACACCTTC. It yields the protein CASSYTQQGYEGYTF.

The chain links TRBV7-2 to TRBJ2-3; D unclear. CDR1 and CDR2 (germline): SGHTA, FQGNSA. The CDR3 sequence is 13 residues long. V was clipped by 1 base and J by 6 bases, with 8 bases between them. DNA for the CDR3: TGTGCCAGCAGCTTAGTCGGGTGGGATACGCAGTATTTT. Protein sequence: CASSLVGWDTQYF.

The rearrangement uses TRBV5-1 and TRBJ2-7; 10 bases are a match to TRBD2. Looked up from germline, CDR1 is SGHRS and CDR2 is YFSETQ. V lost 3 bases to trimming and J lost 3 bases; unmatched junction nucleotides: 6. The CDR3 is 15 residues long. CDR3 sequence: CASSSSTSGVYEQYF. In nucleotides, the CDR3 is TGCGCCAGCAGCTCCTCAACTAGCGGGGTCTACGAGCAGTACTTC. Full variable domain (remainder filled in from reference TRBV5-1 and TRBJ2-7): KAGVTQTPRYLIKTRGQQVTLSCSPISGHRSVSWYQQTPGQGLQFLFEYFSETQRNKGNFPGRFSGRQFSNSRSEMNVSTLELGDSALYLCASSSSTSGVYEQYFGPGTRLTVT.

V and J are TRBV7-2 and TRBJ1-2, with 7 bases identical to TRBD1. The CDR3 loop spans 14 amino acids. In germline, CDR1 is SGHTA, CDR2 FQGNSA. V dropped 5 bases and J dropped 2; count of bases not matched to a gene: 5. The CDR3 here is CASSGRGRNYGYTF. DNA for the CDR3: TGTGCCAGCAGCGGTAGGGGGCGGAACTATGGCTACACCTTC.

The DNA for the CDR3 is TGTGCCACCAGTGACCTCCAAGAGACCCAGTACTTC. This gives the protein CATSDLQETQYF. The J gene is TRBJ2-5, the V gene TRBV24-1; D gene ambiguous. The CDR3 has 12 residues. Germline CDR1 reads KGHDR; CDR2 reads SFDVKD. The ends were cut back, 4 bases at V and 1 base at J, with 3 bases in the middle.

This clone came up once. The V and J genes are TRBV6-6 and TRBJ1-5; TRBD1 matches 8 bases. Germline V CDR1 and CDR2: MNHNY, SVGAGI (reference sequence). The CDR3 is made up of 15 amino acids. Trimming took 5 bases from V and 4 from J; bases not matched to a gene: 7. Written as DNA, the CDR3 is TGTGCCAGCAGTCCCTCAGACAGGGGAAATCAGCCCCAGCATTTT. The encoded protein is CASSPSDRGNQPQHF.

This rearrangement joins TRBV7-2 to TRBJ2-2; 8 bases agree with TRBD1. Germline assignment: CDR1 SGHTA and CDR2 FQGNSA. The ends lost 4 bases at V and 3 bases at J; junction bases unmatched: 1. This CDR3 has 14 residues. The CDR3 loop reads CASSSRGHTGELFF. The CDR3 region has the DNA TGTGCCAGCAGCTCCAGGGGGCACACCGGGGAGCTGTTTTTT.

V is TRBV5-1 and J is TRBJ1-2, with D perhaps matching TRBD1 (6 bases). This CDR3 has 16 amino acids. The germline V gene encodes CDR1 SGHRS and CDR2 YFSETQ. Trimming stripped 2 bases from V and 0 bases from J, with 14 bases between. CDR3 in amino acids: CASSFTGTPTNYGYTF. In DNA form, the CDR3 reads TGCGCCAGCAGCTTCACCGGGACACCCACTAACTATGGCTACACCTTC.

The gene calls are TRBV7-6 and TRBJ2-7; 7 nucleotides line up with TRBD2. The ends lost 5 bases at V and 1 base at J; junction bases unmatched: 26. Germline-derived CDR1 and CDR2 are SGHVS and FNYEAQ. The CDR3 runs to 21 residues. The CDR3 here is CASSKRPRTDVWLAESYEQYF. The DNA of the CDR3 is TGTGCCAGCAGCAAAAGACCCCGTACGGATGTTTGGCTAGCGGAATCCTACGAGCAGTACTTC.

CDR3 DNA: TGTGCCAGCAGCCCGGGACAGCCTAAAGGGTATGGCTACACCTTC. This gives the protein CASSPGQPKGYGYTF. The gene calls are TRBV9 and TRBJ1-2, with TRBD1 matching over 7 bases. Trimming at V came to 4 bases and at J to 5 bases, leaving 11 bases not matched to a gene. The CDR3 covers 15 residues. Germline V gene sequence: CDR1 SGDLS, CDR2 YYNGEE.

The chain uses TRBV19 and TRBJ2-3; a possible D gene is TRBD2 (5 bases). V lost 9 bases and J lost 2, with 9 bases in between. The CDR3 is 12 residues long. Germline CDR1 reads LNHDA; CDR2 reads SQIVND (reference sequence). The CDR3 DNA reads as TGTGCCAGCGGACTGTTCACAGATACGCAGTATTTT. Its translation: CASGLFTDTQYF.

This clone was recorded only once. V is TRBV11-3 and J is TRBJ2-7, with a tentative D call TRBD2 (5 bases). Trimming took off 5 bases at V and 9 bases at J, with 20 bases between the two ends. CDR1 is SGHNT, CDR2 YENEEA, per germline. CDR3 length: 14 amino acids. CDR3 region: CASSHSSTSLAQYF. The DNA of the CDR3 is TGTGCCAGCAGCCATTCCTCTACTAGTCTCGCGCAGTACTTC.

The chain employs TRBV27 and TRBJ1-1; D gene ambiguous. Trimming shortened V by 5 bases and J by 5 bases, and 18 bases separated the two germline ends. CDR1 and CDR2 (germline): MNHEY, SMNVEV (reference sequence). The CDR3 totals 15 residues. The CDR3 nucleotides are TGTGCCAGCAGTCCGTGGGCAGCACTTCCAACTGAAGCTTTCTTT. Its translation is CASSPWAALPTEAFF.

The chain employs TRBV7-2 and TRBJ2-7; TRBD2 might be the D (6 bases). Germline V gives CDR1 SGHTA, CDR2 FQGNSA. This CDR3 has 16 amino acids. V lost 1 base and J lost 2, with 15 bases in between. CDR3 residues: CASSLDGGSGTYEQYF. The CDR3 DNA sequence: TGTGCCAGCAGCTTAGACGGGGGTTCAGGAACCTACGAGCAGTACTTC.

The chain has TRBV19 and TRBJ1-2, with TRBD1 identical over 7 bases. The V segment lost 1 base and the J segment 7 bases; nucleotides outside the gene matches: 3. From germline, CDR1 is LNHDA and CDR2 SQIVND (reference sequence). There are 13 residues in the CDR3. CDR3 sequence: CASSIGGGSGYTF. CDR3 nucleotides: TGTGCCAGTAGTATAGGAGGGGGCAGTGGCTACACCTTC.

This clone was seen a handful of times. The chain employs TRBV5-6 and TRBJ1-6, with D hard to call. The V gene's germline CDR1 is SGHDT and CDR2 YYEEEE. CDR3 length: 13 amino acids. V was cut by 0 bases and J by 12 bases, with 10 bases left in between. The CDR3 here is CASSLGQARPLHF. CDR3 in DNA: TGTGCCAGCAGCTTGGGGCAGGCTCGACCCCTCCACTTT.

The chain joins TRBV9 to TRBJ2-7, with D maybe TRBD1 (5 bases). V was pared by 0 bases and J by 3 bases, with 13 bases between. CDR3 length: 15 amino acids. Looked up from germline, CDR1 is SGDLS and CDR2 is YYNGEE. The CDR3 DNA reads as TGTGCCAGCAGCGTAGAGGGGTGGGATCTCTACGAGCAGTACTTC. Its protein is CASSVEGWDLYEQYF.

V and J are TRBV19 and TRBJ2-1; tentatively, D is TRBD1 (6 bases). CDR1 is LNHDA, CDR2 SQIVND, per germline (reference sequence). This CDR3 region has 16 residues. Trimming stripped 5 bases from V and 1 base from J, with 15 bases between. CDR3 in DNA: TGTGCCAGTAGTTTACAGGGAGTAAGGTCCTACAATGAGCAGTTCTTC. As protein: CASSLQGVRSYNEQFF.

The chain employs TRBV15 and TRBJ1-1, with D tentatively TRBD1 (6 bases). The V gene lost 6 bases and the J gene lost 11 bases, with 16 bases spanning the gap. The CDR3 loop spans 12 amino acids. Germline CDR1 LNHNV, CDR2 YYDKDF (reference sequence). The CDR3 nucleotides read TGTGCCACCAGTTACAGGGAGTCAGCGGCTTTCTTT. It translates to CATSYRESAAFF.

The chain employs TRBV5-1 and TRBJ1-1, with 7 bases that match TRBD1. Germline V CDR1 and CDR2: SGHRS, YFSETQ. CDR3 size: 15 residues. The ends lost 4 bases at V and 1 base at J; junction bases unmatched: 7. In nucleotides, the CDR3 is TGCGCCAGCAGCCCGACAGGGACCCAGAACACTGAAGCTTTCTTT. This encodes CASSPTGTQNTEAFF.